Each of the 3 T cell receptor beta chains below was sequenced from the same sample in a study of T-cell memory formation after mild COVID-19. TCRdb re-derived calls from the 5' RACE reads in MiXCR, one entry per CDR3 protein. This sample yields a few hundred thousand distinct CDR3 sequences, of which around 15% are seen a single time; 22% belongs to the top ten. The specimen sequenced was PBMCs or a T cell subset sorted from them (not recorded which). These receptors came from a man between 18 and 29 years old who had mild COVID-19 (a few samples of this study predate the infection). Cell type and time point are not known.

This clonotype was picked up a small number of times. The J gene is TRBJ2-7, the V gene TRBV7-2; D might be TRBD1 (6 bases). Germline CDR1 reads SGHTA; CDR2 reads FQGNSA. Trimming took 0 bases from V and 1 from J, leaving 7 bases between them. The CDR3 covers 14 residues. This chain's CDR3 is CASSLATGSYEQYF. CDR3 DNA sequence: TGTGCCAGCAGCTTAGCCACAGGGTCCTACGAGCAGTACTTC. The whole variable domain, remainder taken from reference TRBV7-2 and TRBJ2-7, is GAGVSQSPSNKVTEKGKDVELRCDPISGHTALYWYRQSLGQGLEFLIYFQGNSAPDKSGLPSDRFSAERTGGSVSTLTIQRTQQEDSAVYLCASSLATGSYEQYFGPGTRLTVT.

Points on this clonotype: One end of the junction does not line up with germline, which may come from a read error. This sequence joins TRBV7-9 and TRBJ1-2; maybe TRBD1 (5 bases). CDR3 length: 14 amino acids. Germline V gene data show CDR1 as SEHNR and CDR2 as FQNEAQ (reference sequence). CDR3 DNA sequence: TGTGCCAGCAGCTTAGAGGAAAAAGGACCGGGGACCGTTTTC. Protein product: CASSLEEKGPGTVF.

This chain uses TRBV4-3 with TRBJ1-1; D remains unclear. CDR1 is LGHNA, CDR2 YSLEER, per germline. The CDR3 runs to 14 residues. V was shortened by 2 bases and J by 2 bases, with 9 bases between the two germline ends. CDR3 in amino acids: CASSQPWSNTEAFF. The CDR3 DNA follows: TGCGCCAGCAGCCAACCTTGGTCTAACACTGAAGCTTTCTTT.